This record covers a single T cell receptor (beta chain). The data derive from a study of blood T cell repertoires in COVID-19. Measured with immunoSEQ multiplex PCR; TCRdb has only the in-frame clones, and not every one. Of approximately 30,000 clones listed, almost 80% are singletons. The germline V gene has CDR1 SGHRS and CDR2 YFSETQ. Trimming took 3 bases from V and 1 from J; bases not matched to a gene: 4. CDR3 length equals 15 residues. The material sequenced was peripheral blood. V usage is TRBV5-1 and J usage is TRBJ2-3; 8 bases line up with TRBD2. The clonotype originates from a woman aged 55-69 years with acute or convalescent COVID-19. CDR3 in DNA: TGCGCCAGCAGCTCCAACGGGGGGGGCACAGATACGCAGTATTTT. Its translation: CASSSNGGGTDTQYF.